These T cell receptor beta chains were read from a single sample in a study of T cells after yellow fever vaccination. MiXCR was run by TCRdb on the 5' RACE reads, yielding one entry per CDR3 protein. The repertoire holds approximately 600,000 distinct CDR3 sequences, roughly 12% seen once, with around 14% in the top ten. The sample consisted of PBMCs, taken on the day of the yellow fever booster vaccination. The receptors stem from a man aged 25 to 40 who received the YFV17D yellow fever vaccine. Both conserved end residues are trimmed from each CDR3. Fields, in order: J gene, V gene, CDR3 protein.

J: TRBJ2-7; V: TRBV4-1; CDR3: ASSQDSKGGGRKFYEQY
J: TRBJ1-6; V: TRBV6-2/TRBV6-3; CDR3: ASSSRTEKNSPLH
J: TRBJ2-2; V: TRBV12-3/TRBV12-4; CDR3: SLADLDTGELF
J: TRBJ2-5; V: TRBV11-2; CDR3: ASSLEKASGRETQY
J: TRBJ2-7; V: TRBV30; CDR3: AWSPGPFYEQY
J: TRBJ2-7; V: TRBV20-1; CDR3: SARDPTGRYEQY
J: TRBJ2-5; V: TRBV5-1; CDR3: ASSPVGAGFQETQY
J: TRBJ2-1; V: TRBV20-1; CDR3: SALTPGLADAF
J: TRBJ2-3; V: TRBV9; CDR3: ASGPHRVRTDTQY
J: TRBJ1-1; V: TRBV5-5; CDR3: ASSLEVRIVRTEAF
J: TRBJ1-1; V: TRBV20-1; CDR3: SARTGLNTEAF
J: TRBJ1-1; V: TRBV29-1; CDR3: SVVGDGTAKEAF
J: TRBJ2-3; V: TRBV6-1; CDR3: ASSESQLGQY
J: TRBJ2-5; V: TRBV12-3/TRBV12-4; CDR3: ASTPRIQETQY
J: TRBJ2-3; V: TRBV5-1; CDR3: ASSSTGRADTQY
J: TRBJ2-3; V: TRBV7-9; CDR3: ASSDRREGTDTQY
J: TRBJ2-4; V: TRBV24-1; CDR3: ATSDRSIQY
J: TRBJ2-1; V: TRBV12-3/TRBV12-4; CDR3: ASSTGTSRVLRIYNEQF
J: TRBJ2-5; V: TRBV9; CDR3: ASSVTGVMETQY
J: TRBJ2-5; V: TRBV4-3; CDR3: ASSQGVLQETQY
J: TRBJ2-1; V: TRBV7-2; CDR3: ASSLTRSNEQF
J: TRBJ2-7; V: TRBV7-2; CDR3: ASSLASPGVHEQY
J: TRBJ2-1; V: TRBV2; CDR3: ASRGDSEQF
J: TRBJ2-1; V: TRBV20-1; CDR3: SARTSGRLLGYNEQF
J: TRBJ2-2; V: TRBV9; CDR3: ASSPSGGGTGELF
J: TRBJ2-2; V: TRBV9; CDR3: ASSPAMAGELF
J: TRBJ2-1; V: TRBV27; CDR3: ASSSGPQIEQF
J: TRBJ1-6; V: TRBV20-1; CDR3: SARDRVGAGVSPLH
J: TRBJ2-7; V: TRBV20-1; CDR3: SARDPRTGGDEQY